This TCR beta chain stems from a study of T cell responses to AZD1222 COVID-19 vaccine. Findings and caveats of the study: Donors in the cohort were predominantly white British and more often female, and clonal diversity was possibly underestimated. All repertoire sampling was performed exclusively after the peak T cell response.

Details on this clone: Antigen specificity is unknown.

The table came from immunoSEQ multiplex PCR; TCRdb's copy has only in-frame clones and leaves some out. The sample yields some 150,000 clones, roughly 87% seen once. Germline CDR1 MRHNA, CDR2 SNTAGT. The CDR3 consists of 14 residues. Trimming removed 3 bases from V and 1 base from J, with 9 bases in between. The chain couples TRBV6-4 to TRBJ1-1; D is perhaps TRBD1 (6 bases). The source was peripheral blood, collected 28 days after the second AZD1222 dose. The receptor's source is an adult who received the AZD1222 COVID-19 vaccine. DNA for the CDR3: TGTGCCAGCAGTGAGGTAGGGGGGAACACTGAAGCTTTCTTT. Translating gives CASSEVGGNTEAFF.